This entry concerns a single T cell receptor beta chain. Its target is unknown. Naive CD8 cells were CD45RO-negative, positively selected for CCR7, excluding terminally differentiated effector memory CD45RA+ cells. Replicate PCRs run on sorted subsets employed 200 ng DNA, around 27,000 T cell genomes. The assay was immunoSEQ multiplex PCR, and TCRdb's table has in-frame clones only and misses some. Found here are some 2.1 million clones, roughly 95% of them singletons; the top ten hold about 1.7%. The data stem from a study of shared clonotypes between healthy human individuals. General study findings and limits: Estimated clonotype richness was generally higher in naive than memory subsets.

The V end lost 1 base, the J end lost 2 bases, and 12 bases lay between the germline ends. The germline V gene has CDR1 SGHTA and CDR2 FQGNSA. This CDR3 is 15 amino acids long. This clonotype originated in a young man in good health. Some clones in this sample may be carry-over from other donors' samples. The chain has TRBV7-2 and TRBJ2-7; the D gene is possibly TRBD2 (6 bases). The sequenced material came from naive CD8+ T cells from PBMCs. CDR3 region: CASSLGRGTTYEQYF. Here the CDR3 DNA reads TGTGCCAGCAGCTTAGGCCGGGGGACCACCTACGAGCAGTACTTC. Full variable domain (rest looked up from reference TRBV7-2 and TRBJ2-7): GAGVSQSPSNKVTEKGKDVELRCDPISGHTALYWYRQSLGQGLEFLIYFQGNSAPDKSGLPSDRFSAERTGGSVSTLTIQRTQQEDSAVYLCASSLGRGTTYEQYFGPGTRLTVT.